This T cell receptor beta chain is drawn from a study of blood T cell repertoires in COVID-19. Study as a whole: Spain, Italy and the United States supplied samples that represented acute and convalescent COVID-19. T cells, B-cell-depleted T cells, or PBMCs supplied cDNA or gDNA.

Only in-frame clones appear in the TCRdb table, and some are missing; sequencing was by immunoSEQ multiplex PCR. In the table there are 200,000 or so clones, 80% to 85% of which are singletons. Germline V gene sequence: CDR1 MNHEY, CDR2 SMNVEV (reference sequence). V was trimmed by 2 bases and J by 5 bases, leaving 15 bases between them. CDR3 length: 15 amino acids. The age range of participants was 18 to 89 years, with residence in about 25 US areas. Cohorts were determined from participant-reported clinical history. Input material: PBMCs or T cells enriched from blood (not recorded which). This TCR came from a man aged 40-55 years who had recovered from COVID-19. V usage is TRBV27 and J usage is TRBJ2-5, with a tentative D call TRBD2 (5 bases). The CDR3 region is CASSLRGNPSETQYF. The CDR3 DNA is TGTGCCAGCAGTTTACGGGGTAACCCTTCGGAGACCCAGTACTTC.